The 9 T cell receptor beta chains reported below all come from one sample, sequenced in a study of cytomegalovirus exposure and HLA in healthy donors. In the PCR, 60 Vbeta and 13 Jbeta primers were used. Assay: immunoSEQ multiplex PCR; the TCRdb copy retains only in-frame clones and omits some. The table for this sample gives roughly 50,000 clones. Sequenced: PBMCs. Receptors were obtained from a woman aged 40 to 49 in good health and CMV-seronegative.

The J gene is TRBJ1-2, the V gene TRBV4-3, with 7 positions matching TRBD1. Trimming removed 0 bases from V and 2 bases from J; junction bases left unmatched: 9. The CDR3 has 17 residues. Germline V lookup: CDR1 LGHNA, CDR2 YSLEER. CDR3 residues: CASSQERAGGFNYGYTF. In DNA form, the CDR3 reads TGCGCCAGCAGCCAAGAGAGGGCAGGGGGATTCAACTATGGCTACACCTTC.

The chain combines TRBV18 with TRBJ2-1, with D tentatively TRBD1 (5 bases). CDR3 length equals 15 residues. Germline values: CDR1 KGHSH, CDR2 LQKENI. V lost 3 bases and J lost 3, with 12 bases in between. The CDR3 loop is CASSPGTGVYNEQFF. The CDR3, as DNA: TGTGCCAGCTCACCCGGTACAGGTGTCTACAATGAGCAGTTCTTC.

The chain employs TRBV19 and TRBJ2-1, with D perhaps TRBD2 (6 bases). Trimming removed 6 bases from V and 4 bases from J, with 13 bases in between. The CDR3 extends over 14 amino acids. The V gene's germline CDR1 is LNHDA and CDR2 SQIVND (reference sequence). The CDR3 bases are TGTGCCAGTAGGCGGGACTCGAATTACAATGAGCAGTTCTTC. This translates into CASRRDSNYNEQFF.

The V call is TRBV20-1, the J call TRBJ1-2; no reliable D call. Trimming pared 6 bases from V and 8 bases from J, leaving 13 bases between. This CDR3 contains 11 residues. CDR1 is DFQATT and CDR2 is SNEGSKA in the germline V gene (reference sequence). The CDR3 region is CSAQTRRGYTF. As DNA, the CDR3 is TGCAGTGCCCAAACGCGCAGGGGCTACACCTTC.

The rearrangement joins TRBV5-8 to TRBJ1-5; D call uncertain. Germline V gene lookup returns CDR1 SGHTS and CDR2 YDEGEE. Trimming removed 6 bases at V and 5 bases at J, with 15 bases between. The CDR3 is 14 amino acids. CDR3 DNA sequence: TGTGCCAGCACTGCGAGACTTGCAGATCAGCCCCAGCATTTT. This translates into CASTARLADQPQHF. Combining the CDR3 with reference TRBV5-8 and TRBJ1-5 gives the whole variable domain EAGVTQSPTHLIKTRGQQATLRCSPISGHTSVYWYQQALGLGLQFLLWYDEGEERNRGNFPPRFSGRQFPNYSSELNVNALELEDSALYLCASTARLADQPQHFGDGTRLSIL.

This rearrangement joins TRBV7-2 to TRBJ2-1, with TRBD1 as a possible D gene (6 bases). The V and J ends lost 2 bases and 3 bases respectively, with 11 bases between them. Per the germline V gene, CDR1 is SGHTA and CDR2 is FQGNSA. The CDR3 has 15 residues. CDR3 loop: CASSLRDKGYNEQFF. Written as DNA, the CDR3 is TGTGCCAGCAGCTTAAGGGACAAGGGCTACAATGAGCAGTTCTTC.

This chain connects TRBV29-1 to TRBJ2-3; 8 nucleotides line up with TRBD1. The CDR3 length is 17 residues. Germline lookup yields CDR1 SQVTM and CDR2 ANQGSEA. J gave up 0 bases and V 6 bases, and 14 bases lay outside the gene matches. The CDR3 here is CSVVTGTGTSSTDTQYF. DNA for the CDR3: TGCAGCGTAGTCACCGGGACAGGAACTTCTAGCACAGATACGCAGTATTTT.

The DNA of the CDR3 is TGTGCCAGCAGTTTATGGGGGGGTTACTCCTACGAGCAGTACTTC. Translation: CASSLWGGYSYEQYF. V usage is TRBV28 and J usage is TRBJ2-7; TRBD2 is a possible D gene (6 bases). The CDR3 spans 15 residues. From germline, CDR1 is MDHEN and CDR2 SYDVKM. V shed 0 bases and J shed 0 bases, with 9 bases lying between them.

On this clone itself: The sample holds other DNA sequences that translate to the same CDR3. This sequence joins TRBV11-2 and TRBJ2-7; possible D gene TRBD2, 6 bases. V shed 4 bases and J shed 4 bases, with 14 bases lying between them. The CDR3 covers 14 residues. CDR1 and CDR2 (germline): SGHAT, FQNNGV. CDR3 in DNA: TGTGCCAGCAGCTCCGGCTTGGAGGGGTACGAGCAGTACTTC. Translation: CASSSGLEGYEQYF.